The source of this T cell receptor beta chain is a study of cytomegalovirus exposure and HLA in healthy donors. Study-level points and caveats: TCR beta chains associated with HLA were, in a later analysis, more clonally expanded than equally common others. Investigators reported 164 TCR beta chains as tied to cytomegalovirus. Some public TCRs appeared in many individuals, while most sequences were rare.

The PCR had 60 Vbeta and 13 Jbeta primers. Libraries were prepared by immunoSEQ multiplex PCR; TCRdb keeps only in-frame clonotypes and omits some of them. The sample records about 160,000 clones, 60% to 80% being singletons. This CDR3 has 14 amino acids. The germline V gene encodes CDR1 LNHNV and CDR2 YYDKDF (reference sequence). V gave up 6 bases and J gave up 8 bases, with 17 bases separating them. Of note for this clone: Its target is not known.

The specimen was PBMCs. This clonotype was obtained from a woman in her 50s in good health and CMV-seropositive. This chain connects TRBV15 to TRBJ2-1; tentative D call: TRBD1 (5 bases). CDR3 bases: TGTGCCACCAGGGTTCCGGAAGGGGCCGATGAGCAGTTCTTC. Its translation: CATRVPEGADEQFF.